Sequencing of this T cell receptor beta chain was carried out in a study of T cells of healthy individuals. Trimming removed 0 bases from V and 2 bases from J, with 16 bases in between. From germline, CDR1 is SQVTM and CDR2 ANQGSEA. This CDR3 is built from 16 residues. TCRdb analysed the 5' RACE reads with MiXCR anew, one entry per CDR3 protein. The table records about 41,000 distinct CDR3 sequences, about 4.5% of them present only once. The receptor comes from a human donor in good health. The chain joins TRBV29-1 to TRBJ2-5; unclear D gene. The CDR3 protein is CSVEDFAAKIQETQYF. Here the CDR3 DNA reads TGCAGCGTTGAAGATTTTGCTGCCAAAATACAAGAGACCCAGTACTTC. The full variable domain, in which reference TRBV29-1 and TRBJ2-5 provide the parts outside the CDR3, is SAVISQKPSRDICQRGTSLTIQCQVDSQVTMMFWYRQQPGQSLTLIATANQGSEATYESGFVIDKFPISRPNLTFSTLTVSNMSPEDSSIYLCSVEDFAAKIQETQYFGPGTRLLVL.